Listed here is a single T cell receptor beta chain. This clone's antigen is unknown. Per-base qualities were not stored, and no clone one base away is much larger. The record originates from a study of control samples from healthy donors and cancer patients (dated by TCRdb to the early 2020s). Receptors were amplified or captured by the immunoSEQ multiplex PCR assay. Not all clones reach the TCRdb copy of this immuneACCESS table, which keeps in-frame sequences only. Checked studies attribute under half of the gap to unresolved V genes and leave the rest unexplained. For this sample there are 150,000 to 200,000 clones; roughly 90% appear just once. The ten largest clones capture approximately 0.7% of the sample. From the cysteine up to the phenylalanine, the CDR3 has a length of 13 residues. CDR3 DNA only is kept here, 39 bases in frame from base 1. CDR1 and CDR2 are drawn from the germline V gene: MNHEY, SVGAGI. Trimmed from V: 8 bases; trimmed from J: 2 bases; junction bases lacking a gene match: 4.

This receptor chain uses TRBV6-5 and TRBJ1-2; TRBD1 fits 8 bases in the junction. The sequenced sample consisted of blood. This sequence was found in a woman in her twenties or thirties in good health. The CDR3 corresponds to CASGQGRNYGYTF. The nucleotides are TGTGCCAGCGGACAGGGTCGAAACTATGGCTACACCTTC.